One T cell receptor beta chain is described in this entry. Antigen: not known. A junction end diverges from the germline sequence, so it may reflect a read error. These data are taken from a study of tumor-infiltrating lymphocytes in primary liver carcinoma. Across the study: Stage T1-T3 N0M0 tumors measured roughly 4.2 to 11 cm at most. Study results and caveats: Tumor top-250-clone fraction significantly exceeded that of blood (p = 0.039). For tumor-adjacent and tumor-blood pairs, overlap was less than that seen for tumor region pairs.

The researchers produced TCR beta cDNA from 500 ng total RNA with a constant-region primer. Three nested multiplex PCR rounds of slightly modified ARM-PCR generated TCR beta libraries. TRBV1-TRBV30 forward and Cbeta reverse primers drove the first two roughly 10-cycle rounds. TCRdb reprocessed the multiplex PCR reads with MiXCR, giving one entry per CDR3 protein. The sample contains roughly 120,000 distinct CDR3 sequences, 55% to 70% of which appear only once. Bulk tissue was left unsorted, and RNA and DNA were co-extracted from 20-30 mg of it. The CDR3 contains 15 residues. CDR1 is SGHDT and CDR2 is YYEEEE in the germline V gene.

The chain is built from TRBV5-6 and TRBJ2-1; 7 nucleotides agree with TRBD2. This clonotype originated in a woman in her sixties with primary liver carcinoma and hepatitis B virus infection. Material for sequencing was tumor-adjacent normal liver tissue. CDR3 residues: CASSLQAGLENEQFF. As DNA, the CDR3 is TGTGCAAGCAGCTTGCAAGCGGGACTCGAGAATGAGCAGTTCTTC.